Described below is a single TCR beta chain sequence and its context. This specimen belongs to a study of T cells after somatic rescue of genetic block. Method: immunoSEQ multiplex PCR; TCRdb's copy keeps in-frame clones and lacks some. The table has about 67,000 clones, about 92% seen once; the top ten hold about 2.9%. This CDR3 region has 13 residues. V gave up 5 bases and J gave up 4 bases, with 9 bases separating them. CDR1 and CDR2 (germline): ENHRY, SYGVKD. Sequenced sample: peripheral blood mononuclear cells (PBMCs). This clonotype was obtained from a man aged 40-49 years. The chain combines TRBV10-3 with TRBJ1-5, with D unclear. The CDR3 loop reads CAISLSDNQPQHF. DNA of the CDR3: TGTGCCATCAGTCTCAGTGATAATCAGCCCCAGCATTTT.